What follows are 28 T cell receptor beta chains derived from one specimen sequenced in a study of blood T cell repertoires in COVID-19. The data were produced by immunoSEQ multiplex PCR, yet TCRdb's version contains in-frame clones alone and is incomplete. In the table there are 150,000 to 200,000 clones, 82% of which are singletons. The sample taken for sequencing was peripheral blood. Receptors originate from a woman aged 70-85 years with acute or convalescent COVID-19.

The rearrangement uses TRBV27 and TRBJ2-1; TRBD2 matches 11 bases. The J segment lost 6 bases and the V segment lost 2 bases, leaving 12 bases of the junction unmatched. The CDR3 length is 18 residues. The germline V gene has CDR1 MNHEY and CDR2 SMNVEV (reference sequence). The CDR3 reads CASSLLFGGTSGSNEQFF. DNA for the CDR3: TGTGCCAGCAGTTTACTTTTCGGTGGTACTAGCGGGAGCAATGAGCAGTTCTTC.

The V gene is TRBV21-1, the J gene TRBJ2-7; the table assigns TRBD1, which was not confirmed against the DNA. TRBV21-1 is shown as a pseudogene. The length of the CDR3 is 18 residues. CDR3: CASSSYWTSGHLGYEQYF. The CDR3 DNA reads TGTGCCAGCAGCAGCTACTGGACATCGGGACACTTAGGGTACGAGCAGTACTTC.

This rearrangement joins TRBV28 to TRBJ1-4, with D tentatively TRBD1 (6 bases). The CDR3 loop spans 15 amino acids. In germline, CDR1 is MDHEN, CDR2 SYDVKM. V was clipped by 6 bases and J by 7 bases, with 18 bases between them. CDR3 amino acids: CASRWGAGVGEKLFF. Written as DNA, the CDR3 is TGTGCCAGCAGGTGGGGTGCAGGGGTGGGTGAAAAACTGTTTTTT.

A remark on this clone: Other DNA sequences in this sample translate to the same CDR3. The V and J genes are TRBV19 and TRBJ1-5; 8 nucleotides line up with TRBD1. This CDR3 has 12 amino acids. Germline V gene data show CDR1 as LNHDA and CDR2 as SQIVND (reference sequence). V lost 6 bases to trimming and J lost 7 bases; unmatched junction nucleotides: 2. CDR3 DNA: TGTGCCAGTAGGGACAGGGACCAGCCCCAGCATTTT. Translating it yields CASRDRDQPQHF.

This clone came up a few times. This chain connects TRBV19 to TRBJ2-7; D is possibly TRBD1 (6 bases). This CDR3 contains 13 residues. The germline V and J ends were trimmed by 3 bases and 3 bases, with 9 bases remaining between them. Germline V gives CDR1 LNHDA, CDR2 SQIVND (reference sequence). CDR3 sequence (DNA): TGTGCCAGTAGTATTGGGACAAACTACGAGCAGTACTTC. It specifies CASSIGTNYEQYF.

CDR3 bases: TGCGCCAGCAGCTTGGAAGGGGACAGGGGGCTCGATGAGCAGTTCTTC. Translation: CASSLEGDRGLDEQFF. V usage is TRBV5-1 and J usage is TRBJ2-1; 12 nucleotides agree with TRBD1. Germline CDR1 SGHRS, CDR2 YFSETQ. This CDR3 has 16 amino acids. After removal of 0 bases from V and 8 bases from J, the junction contained 6 bases not matched to a gene.

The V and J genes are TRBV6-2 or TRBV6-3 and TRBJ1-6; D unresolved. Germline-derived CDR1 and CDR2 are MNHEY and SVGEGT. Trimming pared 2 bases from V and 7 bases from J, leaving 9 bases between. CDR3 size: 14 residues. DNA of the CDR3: TGTGCCAGCAGTTACCAACTGCGCAATTCACCCCTCCACTTT. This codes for CASSYQLRNSPLHF.

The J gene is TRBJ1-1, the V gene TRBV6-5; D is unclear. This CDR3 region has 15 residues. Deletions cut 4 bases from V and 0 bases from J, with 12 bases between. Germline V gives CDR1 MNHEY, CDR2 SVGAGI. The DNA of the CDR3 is TGTGCCAGCAGTTGGTCGACATCCCTGAACACTGAAGCTTTCTTT. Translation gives CASSWSTSLNTEAFF.

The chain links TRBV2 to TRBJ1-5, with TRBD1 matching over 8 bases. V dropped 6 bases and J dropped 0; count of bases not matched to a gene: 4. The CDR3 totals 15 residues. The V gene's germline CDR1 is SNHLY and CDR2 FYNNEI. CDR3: CASRTDRASNQPQHF. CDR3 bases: TGTGCCAGCAGAACGGACAGGGCTAGCAATCAGCCCCAGCATTTT.

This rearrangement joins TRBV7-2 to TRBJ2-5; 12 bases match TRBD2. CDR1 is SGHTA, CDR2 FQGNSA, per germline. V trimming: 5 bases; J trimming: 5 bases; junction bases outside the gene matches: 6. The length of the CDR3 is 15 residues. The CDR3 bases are TGTGCCAGCAGCCTTACTAGCGGGAGGCTGGAGACCCAGTACTTC. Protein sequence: CASSLTSGRLETQYF.

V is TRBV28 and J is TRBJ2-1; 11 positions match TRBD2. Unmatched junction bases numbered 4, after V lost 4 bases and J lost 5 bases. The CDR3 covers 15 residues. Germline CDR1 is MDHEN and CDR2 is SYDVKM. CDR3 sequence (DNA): TGTGCCAGCAGTTATAGCGGGAGGGCAGACAATGAGCAGTTCTTC. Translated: CASSYSGRADNEQFF.

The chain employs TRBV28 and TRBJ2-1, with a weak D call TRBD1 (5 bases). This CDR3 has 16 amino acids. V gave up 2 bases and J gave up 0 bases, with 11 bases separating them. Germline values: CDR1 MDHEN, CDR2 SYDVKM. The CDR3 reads CASSLGSGRSYNEQFF. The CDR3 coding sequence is TGTGCCAGCAGTTTAGGATCAGGGCGCTCCTACAATGAGCAGTTCTTC.

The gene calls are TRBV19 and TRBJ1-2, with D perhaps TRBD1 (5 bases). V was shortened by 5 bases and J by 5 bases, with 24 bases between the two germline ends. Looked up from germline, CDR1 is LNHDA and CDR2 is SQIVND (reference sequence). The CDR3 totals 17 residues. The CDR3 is CASSPAAKGPKEYGYTF. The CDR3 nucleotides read TGTGCCAGTAGTCCCGCTGCGAAGGGGCCAAAGGAGTATGGCTACACCTTC.

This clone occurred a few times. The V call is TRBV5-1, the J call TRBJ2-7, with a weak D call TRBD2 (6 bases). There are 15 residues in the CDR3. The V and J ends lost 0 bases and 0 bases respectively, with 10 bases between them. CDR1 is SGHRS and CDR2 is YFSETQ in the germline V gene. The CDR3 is CASSLEGTGSYEQYF. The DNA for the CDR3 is TGCGCCAGCAGCTTGGAAGGGACTGGCTCCTACGAGCAGTACTTC.

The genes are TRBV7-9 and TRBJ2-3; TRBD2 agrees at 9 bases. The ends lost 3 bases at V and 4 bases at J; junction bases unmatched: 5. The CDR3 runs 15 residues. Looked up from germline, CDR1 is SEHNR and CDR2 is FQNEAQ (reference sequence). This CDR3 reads CASSLTSGGPDTQYF. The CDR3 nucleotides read TGTGCCAGCAGCTTGACTAGCGGAGGTCCAGATACGCAGTATTTT. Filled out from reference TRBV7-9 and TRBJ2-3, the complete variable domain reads DTGVSQNPRHKITKRGQNVTFRCDPISEHNRLYWYRQTLGQGPEFLTYFQNEAQLEKSRLLSDRFSAERPKGSFSTLEIQRTEQGDSAMYLCASSLTSGGPDTQYFGPGTRLTVL.

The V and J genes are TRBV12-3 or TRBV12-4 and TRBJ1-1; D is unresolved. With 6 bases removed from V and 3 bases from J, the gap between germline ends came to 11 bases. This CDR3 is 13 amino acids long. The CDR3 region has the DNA TGTGCCAGCAGCCCCAAGAGGCACACTGAAGCTTTCTTT. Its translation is CASSPKRHTEAFF.

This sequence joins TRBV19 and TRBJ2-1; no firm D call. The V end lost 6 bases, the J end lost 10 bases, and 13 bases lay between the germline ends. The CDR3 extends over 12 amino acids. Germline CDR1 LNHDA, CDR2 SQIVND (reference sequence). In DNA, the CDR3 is TGTGCCAGTAGGAACCCTCTAGGAGAGCAGTTCTTC. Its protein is CASRNPLGEQFF.

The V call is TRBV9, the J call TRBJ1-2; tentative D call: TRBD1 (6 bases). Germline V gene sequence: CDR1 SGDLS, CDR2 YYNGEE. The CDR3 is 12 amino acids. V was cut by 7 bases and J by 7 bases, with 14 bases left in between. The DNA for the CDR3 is TGTGCCAGCCTCGAACAGGGTAGTGGCTACACCTTC. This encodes CASLEQGSGYTF.

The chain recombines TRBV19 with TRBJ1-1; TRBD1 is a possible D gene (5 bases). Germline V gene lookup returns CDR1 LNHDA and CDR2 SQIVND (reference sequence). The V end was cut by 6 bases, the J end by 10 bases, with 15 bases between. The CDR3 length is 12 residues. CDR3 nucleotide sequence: TGTGCCAGTAGAAGTGACAGTTATAGAGCTTTCTTT. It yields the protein CASRSDSYRAFF.

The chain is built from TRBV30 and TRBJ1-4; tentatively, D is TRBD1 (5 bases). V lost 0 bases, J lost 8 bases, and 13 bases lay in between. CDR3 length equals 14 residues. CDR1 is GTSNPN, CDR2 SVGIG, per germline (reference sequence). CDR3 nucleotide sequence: TGTGCCTGGAGTGTACGGGGGGGTACCGAAAAACTGTTTTTT. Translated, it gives CAWSVRGGTEKLFF.

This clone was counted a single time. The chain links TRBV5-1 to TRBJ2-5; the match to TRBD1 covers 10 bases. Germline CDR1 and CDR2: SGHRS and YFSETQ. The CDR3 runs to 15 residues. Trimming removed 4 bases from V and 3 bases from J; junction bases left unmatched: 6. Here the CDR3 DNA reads TGCGCCAGCAGCGTCACCGGGACAGGGGAAGAGACCCAGTACTTC. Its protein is CASSVTGTGEETQYF.

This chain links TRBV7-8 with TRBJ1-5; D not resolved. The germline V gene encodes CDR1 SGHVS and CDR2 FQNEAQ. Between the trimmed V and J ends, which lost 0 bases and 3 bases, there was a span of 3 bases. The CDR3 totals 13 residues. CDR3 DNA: TGTGCCAGCAGCTTAGCCTCCAATCAGCCCCAGCATTTT. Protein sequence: CASSLASNQPQHF.

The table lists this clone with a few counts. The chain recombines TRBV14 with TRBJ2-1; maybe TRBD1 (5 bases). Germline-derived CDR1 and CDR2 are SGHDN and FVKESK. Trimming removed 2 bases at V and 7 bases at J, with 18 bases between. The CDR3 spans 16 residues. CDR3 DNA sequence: TGTGCCAGCAGCCAAAATGGGATAGTCAGACAGAATGAGCAGTTCTTC. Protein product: CASSQNGIVRQNEQFF.

The CDR3: CASSPTTVNQPQHF. CDR3 nucleotides: TGTGCCAGCAGCCCCACCACAGTCAATCAGCCCCAGCATTTT. This chain connects TRBV6-2 or TRBV6-3 to TRBJ1-5; D is unclear. The CDR3 is made up of 14 amino acids. The V end was cut by 6 bases, the J end by 3 bases, with 12 bases between. Per germline, CDR1 MNHEY and CDR2 SVGEGT.

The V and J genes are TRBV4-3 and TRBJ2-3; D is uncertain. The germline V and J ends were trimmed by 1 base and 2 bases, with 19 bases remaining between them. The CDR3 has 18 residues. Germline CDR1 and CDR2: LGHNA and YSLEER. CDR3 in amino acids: CASSQARGRSHFTDTQYF. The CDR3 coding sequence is TGCGCCAGCAGCCAAGCCCGTGGCCGGAGCCACTTCACAGATACGCAGTATTTT.

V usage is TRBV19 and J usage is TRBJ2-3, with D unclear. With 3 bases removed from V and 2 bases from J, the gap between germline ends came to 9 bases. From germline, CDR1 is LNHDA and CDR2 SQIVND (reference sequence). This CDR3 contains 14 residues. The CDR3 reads CASSIRQDTDTQYF. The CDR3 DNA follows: TGTGCCAGTAGTATTCGGCAGGACACAGATACGCAGTATTTT.

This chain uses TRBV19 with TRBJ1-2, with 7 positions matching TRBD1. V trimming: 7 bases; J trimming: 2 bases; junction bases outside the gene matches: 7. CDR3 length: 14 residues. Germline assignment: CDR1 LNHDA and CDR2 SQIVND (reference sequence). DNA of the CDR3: TGTGCCAGTACCCCGAGGACAGGCAACTATGGCTACACCTTC. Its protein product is CASTPRTGNYGYTF.

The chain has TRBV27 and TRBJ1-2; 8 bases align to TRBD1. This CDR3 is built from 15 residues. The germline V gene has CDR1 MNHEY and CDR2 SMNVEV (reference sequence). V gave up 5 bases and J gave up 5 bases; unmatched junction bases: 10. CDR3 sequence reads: CASSNPGQAEYGYTF. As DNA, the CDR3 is TGTGCCAGCAGTAATCCGGGACAGGCGGAGTATGGCTACACCTTC.